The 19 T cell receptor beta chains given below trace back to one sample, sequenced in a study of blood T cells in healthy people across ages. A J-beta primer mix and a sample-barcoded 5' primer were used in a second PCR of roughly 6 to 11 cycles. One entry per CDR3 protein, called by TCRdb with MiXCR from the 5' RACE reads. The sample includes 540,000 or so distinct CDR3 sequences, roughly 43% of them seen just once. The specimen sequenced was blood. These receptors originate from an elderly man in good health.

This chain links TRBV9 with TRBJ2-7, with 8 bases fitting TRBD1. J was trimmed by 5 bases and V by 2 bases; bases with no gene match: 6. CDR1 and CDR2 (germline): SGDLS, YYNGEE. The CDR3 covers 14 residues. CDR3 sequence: CASSVQGARDEQYF. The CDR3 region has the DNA TGTGCCAGCAGCGTGCAGGGGGCGAGAGACGAGCAGTACTTC.

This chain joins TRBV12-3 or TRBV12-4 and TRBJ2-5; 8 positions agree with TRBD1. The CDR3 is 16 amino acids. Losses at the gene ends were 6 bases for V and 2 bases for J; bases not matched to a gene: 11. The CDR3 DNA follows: TGTGCCAGCAGGGGCCGACAGGGGCAGCGACAAGAGACCCAGTACTTC. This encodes CASRGRQGQRQETQYF.

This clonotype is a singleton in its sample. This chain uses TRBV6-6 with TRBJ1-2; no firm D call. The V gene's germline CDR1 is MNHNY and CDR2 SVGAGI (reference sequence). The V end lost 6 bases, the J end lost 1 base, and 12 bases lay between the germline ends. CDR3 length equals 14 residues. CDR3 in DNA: TGTGCCAGCAGGGTCCGCTCCAATAACTATGGCTACACCTTC. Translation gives CASRVRSNNYGYTF.

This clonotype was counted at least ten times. The CDR3 region has the DNA TGTGCCAGCAGTTACTCGTCCCGTCGACTGGAGACCCAGTACTTC. Translated, it gives CASSYSSRRLETQYF. The chain has TRBV6-5 and TRBJ2-7, with D uncertain. The J call is doubtful: the DNA matches TRBJ2-5 better. The CDR3 is made up of 15 amino acids. Germline CDR1 MNHEY, CDR2 SVGAGI.

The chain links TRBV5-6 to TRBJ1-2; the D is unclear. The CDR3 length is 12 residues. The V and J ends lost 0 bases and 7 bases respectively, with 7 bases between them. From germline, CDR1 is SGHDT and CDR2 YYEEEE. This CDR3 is CASSLGISGYTF. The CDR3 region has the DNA TGTGCCAGCAGCTTGGGCATTAGTGGCTACACCTTC.

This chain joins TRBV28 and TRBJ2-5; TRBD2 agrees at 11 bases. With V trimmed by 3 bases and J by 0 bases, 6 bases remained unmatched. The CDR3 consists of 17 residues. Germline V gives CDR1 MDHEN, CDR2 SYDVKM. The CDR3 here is CASSFSLAGEYQETQYF. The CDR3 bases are TGTGCCAGCAGTTTTTCACTAGCGGGGGAGTACCAAGAGACCCAGTACTTC.

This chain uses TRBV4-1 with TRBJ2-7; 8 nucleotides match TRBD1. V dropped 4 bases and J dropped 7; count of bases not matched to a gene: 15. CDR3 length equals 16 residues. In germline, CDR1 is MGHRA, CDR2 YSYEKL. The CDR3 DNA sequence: TGCGCCAGCAGCCGAGGTGGTGGCCAGGGGGCCCGTGAGCAGTACTTC. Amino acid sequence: CASSRGGGQGAREQYF.

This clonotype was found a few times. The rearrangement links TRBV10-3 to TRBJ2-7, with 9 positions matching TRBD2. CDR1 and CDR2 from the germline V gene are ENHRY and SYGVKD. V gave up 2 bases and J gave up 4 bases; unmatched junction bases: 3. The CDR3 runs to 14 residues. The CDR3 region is CAISESGGRYEQYF. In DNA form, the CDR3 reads TGTGCCATCAGTGAGAGCGGGGGGAGGTACGAGCAGTACTTC.

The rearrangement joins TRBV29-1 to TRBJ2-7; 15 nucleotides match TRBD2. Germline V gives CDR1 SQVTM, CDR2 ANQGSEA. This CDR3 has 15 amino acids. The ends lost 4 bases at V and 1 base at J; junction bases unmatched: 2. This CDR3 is CSVGTSGRGSYEQYF. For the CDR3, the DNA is TGCAGCGTTGGGACTAGCGGGAGGGGTTCCTACGAGCAGTACTTC.

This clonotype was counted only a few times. DNA for the CDR3: TGTGCCAGCAGTTACTCGCTGGGACAGGGAGCCTACGAGCAGTACTTC. Amino acids: CASSYSLGQGAYEQYF. This chain links TRBV6-2 or TRBV6-3 with TRBJ2-7, with 9 bases aligning to TRBD1. Germline lookup yields CDR1 MNHEY and CDR2 SVGEGT. The J segment lost 2 bases and the V segment lost 0 bases, leaving 5 bases of the junction unmatched. The CDR3 is 16 residues long.

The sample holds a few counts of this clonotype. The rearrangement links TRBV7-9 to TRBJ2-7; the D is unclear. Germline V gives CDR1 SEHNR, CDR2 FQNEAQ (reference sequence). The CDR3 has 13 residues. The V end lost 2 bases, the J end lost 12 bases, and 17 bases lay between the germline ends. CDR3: CASSLPDAPQAYF. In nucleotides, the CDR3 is TGTGCCAGCAGCTTACCGGACGCCCCTCAGGCGTACTTC.

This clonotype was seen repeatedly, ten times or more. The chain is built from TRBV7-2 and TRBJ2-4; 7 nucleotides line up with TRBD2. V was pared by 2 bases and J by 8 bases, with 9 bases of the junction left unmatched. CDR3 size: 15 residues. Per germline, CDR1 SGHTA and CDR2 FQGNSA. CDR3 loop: CASSLTSGRVYIQYF. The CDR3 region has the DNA TGTGCCAGCAGCTTAACATCAGGGAGGGTATACATTCAGTACTTC.

The chain's CDR3 is CASSLMGGKSSYEQYF. The CDR3 bases are TGTGCCAGCAGCTTAATGGGAGGCAAAAGCTCCTACGAGCAGTACTTC. The rearrangement links TRBV7-2 to TRBJ2-1; perhaps TRBD2 as D (6 bases). TRBJ2-7 matches the DNA end more closely, so the J call is doubtful. Germline V lookup: CDR1 SGHTA, CDR2 FQGNSA. The CDR3 spans 16 residues.

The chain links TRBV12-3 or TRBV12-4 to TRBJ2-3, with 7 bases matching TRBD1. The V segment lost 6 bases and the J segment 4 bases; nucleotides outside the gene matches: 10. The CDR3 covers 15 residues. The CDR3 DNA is TGTGCCAGCAGCCGTGGTGACAGGGCTTCAGATACGCAGTATTTT. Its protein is CASSRGDRASDTQYF.

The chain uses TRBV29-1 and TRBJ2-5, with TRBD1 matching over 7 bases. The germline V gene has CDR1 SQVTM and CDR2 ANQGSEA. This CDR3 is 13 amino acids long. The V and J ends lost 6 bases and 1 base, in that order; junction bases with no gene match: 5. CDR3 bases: TGCAGCGTGACAGGGCTACTCCAAGAGACCCAGTACTTC. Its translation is CSVTGLLQETQYF.

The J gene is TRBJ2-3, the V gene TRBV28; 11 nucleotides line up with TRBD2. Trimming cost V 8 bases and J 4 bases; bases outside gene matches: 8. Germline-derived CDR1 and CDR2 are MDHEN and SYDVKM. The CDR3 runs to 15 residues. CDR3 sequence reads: CASGKTSGASDTQYF. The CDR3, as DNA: TGTGCCAGCGGCAAGACTAGCGGGGCATCAGATACGCAGTATTTT.

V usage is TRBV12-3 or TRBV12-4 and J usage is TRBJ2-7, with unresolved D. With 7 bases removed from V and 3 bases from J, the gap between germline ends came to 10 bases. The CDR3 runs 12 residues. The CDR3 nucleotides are TGTGCCAGCACCAGGAACTACTACGAGCAGTACTTC. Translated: CASTRNYYEQYF.

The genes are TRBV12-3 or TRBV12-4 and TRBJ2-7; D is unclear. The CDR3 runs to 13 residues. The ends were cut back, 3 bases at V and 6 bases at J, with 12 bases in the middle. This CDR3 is CASSFKLSGEQYF. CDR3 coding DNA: TGTGCCAGCAGTTTTAAATTAAGTGGCGAGCAGTACTTC.

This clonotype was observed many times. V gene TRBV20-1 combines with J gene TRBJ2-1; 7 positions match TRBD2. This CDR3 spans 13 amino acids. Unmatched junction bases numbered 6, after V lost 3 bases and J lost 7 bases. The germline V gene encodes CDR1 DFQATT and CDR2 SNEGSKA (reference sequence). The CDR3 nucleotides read TGCAGTGCTAGTGACGGGAGGATTAATGAGCAGTTCTTC. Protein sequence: CSASDGRINEQFF.